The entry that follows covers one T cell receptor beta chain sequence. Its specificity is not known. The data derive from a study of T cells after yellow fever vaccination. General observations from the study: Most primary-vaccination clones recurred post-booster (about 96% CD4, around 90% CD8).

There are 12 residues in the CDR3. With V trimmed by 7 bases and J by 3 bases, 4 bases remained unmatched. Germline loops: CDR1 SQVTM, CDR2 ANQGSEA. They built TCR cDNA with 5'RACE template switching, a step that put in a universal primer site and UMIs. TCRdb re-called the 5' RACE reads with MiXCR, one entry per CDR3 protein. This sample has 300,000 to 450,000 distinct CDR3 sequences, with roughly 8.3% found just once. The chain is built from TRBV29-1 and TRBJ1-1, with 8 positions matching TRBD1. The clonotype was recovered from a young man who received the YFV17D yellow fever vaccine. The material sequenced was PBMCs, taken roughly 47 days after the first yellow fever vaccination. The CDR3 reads CSADRGDTEAFF. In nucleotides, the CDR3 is TGCAGCGCAGACAGGGGCGACACTGAAGCTTTCTTT.